The next 24 T cell receptor beta chains were all read from a single sample in a study of shared clonotypes between healthy human individuals. TCRdb's copy holds only in-frame clones and misses some; the assay was immunoSEQ multiplex PCR. The data show approximately 2.1 million clones, 85% to 95% seen once. Specimen: naive CD4+ T cells from PBMCs. This sample's subset: CD45RA+ positively selected. These receptors originate from a man aged 18 to 29 in good health. Some clones in this sample may be carry-over from other donors' samples.

The DNA for the CDR3 is TGCAGCGTCAACCCCGGGACTAGCGGGTTCGGCTCCTACAATGAGCAGTTCTTC. It encodes CSVNPGTSGFGSYNEQFF. This chain uses TRBV29-1 with TRBJ2-1; 12 nucleotides line up with TRBD2. J was trimmed by 0 bases and V by 6 bases; bases with no gene match: 12. Germline V gene data show CDR1 as SQVTM and CDR2 as ANQGSEA. There are 18 residues in the CDR3.

J is TRBJ1-1 and V is TRBV28; D is possibly TRBD1 (6 bases). The CDR3 contains 15 residues. The germline V gene encodes CDR1 MDHEN and CDR2 SYDVKM. Trimming took off 3 bases at V and 3 bases at J, with 14 bases between the two ends. The DNA for the CDR3 is TGTGCCAGCAGTTTGGGGGGGGCTGGCGACACTGAAGCTTTCTTT. It specifies CASSLGGAGDTEAFF. Full variable domain (missing parts from reference TRBV28 and TRBJ1-1): DVKVTQSSRYLVKRTGEKVFLECVQDMDHENMFWYRQDPGLGLRLIYFSYDVKMKEKGDIPEGYSVSREKKERFSLILESASTNQTSMYLCASSLGGAGDTEAFFGQGTRLTVV.

The chain employs TRBV10-3 and TRBJ2-1; the match to TRBD2 covers 8 bases. CDR1 and CDR2 (germline): ENHRY, SYGVKD. The CDR3 spans 17 residues. J gave up 6 bases and V 0 bases, and 10 bases lay outside the gene matches. The CDR3 sequence is CAISESPIAGHGNEQFF. The CDR3 DNA reads TGTGCCATCAGTGAGTCCCCTATAGCGGGACATGGCAATGAGCAGTTCTTC.

The chain has TRBV29-1 and TRBJ1-2; D remains unclear. The V gene's germline CDR1 is SQVTM and CDR2 ANQGSEA. The CDR3 runs to 13 residues. V dropped 6 bases and J dropped 3 bases, with 14 bases sitting between them. The CDR3 nucleotides read TGCAGCGTAGACCTAGGGCAGTACTATGGCTACACCTTC. Encoded protein: CSVDLGQYYGYTF.

The rearrangement joins TRBV10-3 to TRBJ2-5; 7 positions agree with TRBD1. Trimming cost V 6 bases and J 5 bases; bases outside gene matches: 9. This CDR3 has 14 amino acids. Germline V CDR1 and CDR2: ENHRY, SYGVKD. CDR3: CAIRQTGLGETQYF. CDR3 coding DNA: TGTGCCATCAGGCAGACAGGGTTAGGGGAGACCCAGTACTTC.

The chain uses TRBV18 and TRBJ2-5; D may be TRBD2 (7 bases). CDR1 is KGHSH, CDR2 LQKENI, per germline. V lost 6 bases and J 2 bases, leaving 16 bases between the germline ends. This CDR3 is 15 amino acids long. CDR3 DNA sequence: TGTGCCAGCTCGCAAGCGGGACAAAAACAAGAGACCCAGTACTTC. Translation gives CASSQAGQKQETQYF.

The rearrangement links TRBV6-4 to TRBJ2-1, with D possibly being TRBD2 (6 bases). The V end was cut by 2 bases, the J end by 0 bases, with 11 bases between. This CDR3 has 16 residues. Germline-derived CDR1 and CDR2 are MRHNA and SNTAGT. The CDR3 DNA reads as TGTGCCAGCAGTGACGTTGGGGGGAGCTCCTACAATGAGCAGTTCTTC. Protein product: CASSDVGGSSYNEQFF.

The chain recombines TRBV4-2 with TRBJ2-3; 7 bases agree with TRBD2. The CDR3 has 19 residues. The J segment lost 4 bases and the V segment lost 0 bases, leaving 16 bases of the junction unmatched. The V gene's germline CDR1 is LGHNA and CDR2 YNFKEQ. The CDR3 DNA reads TGTGCCAGCAGCCAAGATTTATACGGAGGCGGGAGTACCGCAGATACGCAGTATTTT. Protein sequence: CASSQDLYGGGSTADTQYF.

This clone was seen just once. This chain connects TRBV28 to TRBJ1-1, with D tentatively TRBD1 (6 bases). The CDR3 sequence is 17 residues long. The V end lost 4 bases, the J end lost 0 bases, and 18 bases lay between the germline ends. CDR1 is MDHEN and CDR2 is SYDVKM in the germline V gene. The CDR3 region has the DNA TGTGCCAGCAGTTCTCCTGCAGTGGGACACATGAACACTGAAGCTTTCTTT. Amino acid sequence: CASSSPAVGHMNTEAFF.

Comments on this clone: This specimen includes other DNA sequences encoding the same CDR3. This rearrangement joins TRBV30 to TRBJ2-5; no clear D. The V end was cut by 3 bases, the J end by 5 bases, with 7 bases between. The CDR3 is made up of 11 amino acids. Germline V gene data show CDR1 as GTSNPN and CDR2 as SVGIG (reference sequence). The CDR3 DNA reads as TGTGCCTGGAGCATGGGGGAGACCCAGTACTTC. Its translation: CAWSMGETQYF.

The rearrangement links TRBV5-1 to TRBJ2-7, with a tentative D call TRBD1 (7 bases). The CDR3 consists of 13 residues. Trimming removed 5 bases from V and 5 bases from J, with 14 bases in between. The germline gives CDR1 SGHRS, CDR2 YFSETQ. The CDR3 is CASREGARDEQYF. As DNA, the CDR3 is TGCGCCAGCAGGGAGGGGGCGCGGGACGAGCAGTACTTC.

The chain's CDR3 is CASSQLLAPPYNEQFF. As DNA, the CDR3 is TGTGCCAGCAGCCAACTACTAGCGCCCCCCTACAATGAGCAGTTCTTC. The V and J genes are TRBV14 and TRBJ2-1; 7 bases agree with TRBD2. Germline V gene sequence: CDR1 SGHDN, CDR2 FVKESK. This CDR3 is 16 amino acids long. Trimming cost V 2 bases and J 2 bases; bases outside gene matches: 6.

The chain links TRBV15 to TRBJ2-5; D remains unclear. V dropped 3 bases and J dropped 3 bases, with 11 bases sitting between them. The CDR3 extends over 14 amino acids. Germline CDR1 and CDR2: LNHNV and YYDKDF (reference sequence). CDR3 in DNA: TGTGCCACCAGCAGGGGCCTAGAAGAAGAGACCCAGTACTTC. This sequence encodes CATSRGLEEETQYF.

The sample holds a few counts of this clone. The chain combines TRBV29-1 with TRBJ1-4; 10 bases match TRBD1. The CDR3 is 12 residues long. Losses at the gene ends were 7 bases for V and 6 bases for J; bases not matched to a gene: 2. The germline gives CDR1 SQVTM, CDR2 ANQGSEA. CDR3 amino acids: CSGGTGDEKLFF. CDR3 nucleotides: TGCAGCGGCGGGACAGGGGATGAAAAACTGTTTTTT.

The chain uses TRBV7-9 and TRBJ1-3; D gene unclear. The CDR3 has 12 residues. Germline V gene sequence: CDR1 SEHNR, CDR2 FQNEAQ (reference sequence). Trimming cost V 4 bases and J 3 bases, with 4 bases left between them. CDR3 amino acids: CASSSFGNTIYF. DNA of the CDR3: TGTGCCAGCAGCTCTTTTGGAAACACCATATATTTT.

The chain combines TRBV18 with TRBJ2-1; 9 bases fit TRBD2. The germline V gene encodes CDR1 KGHSH and CDR2 LQKENI. The CDR3 runs to 14 residues. J was trimmed by 6 bases and V by 2 bases; bases with no gene match: 2. CDR3 loop: CASSPAGGGNEQFF. The CDR3 nucleotides read TGTGCCAGCTCACCAGCGGGAGGGGGCAATGAGCAGTTCTTC.

The chain employs TRBV7-9 and TRBJ2-7; maybe TRBD1 (5 bases). Germline loops: CDR1 SEHNR, CDR2 FQNEAQ (reference sequence). The CDR3 has 15 residues. Trimming removed 2 bases from V and 2 bases from J, with 13 bases in between. The CDR3 sequence: CASSLSRTTAYEQYF. CDR3 DNA: TGTGCCAGCAGCTTAAGCCGGACAACCGCCTACGAGCAGTACTTC. Filled out from reference TRBV7-9 and TRBJ2-7, the complete variable domain reads DTGVSQNPRHKITKRGQNVTFRCDPISEHNRLYWYRQTLGQGPEFLTYFQNEAQLEKSRLLSDRFSAERPKGSFSTLEIQRTEQGDSAMYLCASSLSRTTAYEQYFGPGTRLTVT.

The chain recombines TRBV11-2 with TRBJ1-3; D is unclear. Germline CDR1 reads SGHAT; CDR2 reads FQNNGV. The CDR3 spans 15 residues. Trimming cost V 3 bases and J 0 bases, with 9 bases left between them. CDR3 sequence (DNA): TGTGCCAGCAGCTTTGAACAGCACTCTGGAAACACCATATATTTT. Protein product: CASSFEQHSGNTIYF.

The rearrangement uses TRBV9 and TRBJ2-3, with D possibly called TRBD1 or TRBD2 (6 bases each). The CDR3 is 16 amino acids. Germline CDR1 reads SGDLS; CDR2 reads YYNGEE. V was trimmed by 6 bases and J by 7 bases, leaving 24 bases between them. CDR3 DNA sequence: TGTGCCAGCACCAGAGGGGGGACCCAGACTACCTATACGCAGTATTTT. It codes for CASTRGGTQTTYTQYF. The whole variable domain, remainder taken from reference TRBV9 and TRBJ2-3, is DSGVTQTPKHLITATGQRVTLRCSPRSGDLSVYWYQQSLDQGLQFLIQYYNGEERAKGNILERFSAQQFPDLHSELNLSSLELGDSALYFCASTRGGTQTTYTQYFGPGTRLTVL.

The count of this clone is one. The chain couples TRBV15 to TRBJ2-4, with 8 nucleotides matching TRBD2. J was trimmed by 6 bases and V by 5 bases; bases with no gene match: 6. This CDR3 has 14 amino acids. CDR1 and CDR2 from the germline V gene are LNHNV and YYDKDF (reference sequence). The CDR3 spells CATSGGTRGNIQYF. DNA for the CDR3: TGTGCCACCAGCGGGGGGACTAGGGGAAACATTCAGTACTTC.

As DNA, the CDR3 is TGTGCCATCAGTGAGCGTCCTAGCGGGAACTACGGGGAGCTGTTTTTT. Its translation is CAISERPSGNYGELFF. V usage is TRBV10-3 and J usage is TRBJ2-2; 9 bases are a match to TRBD2. After removal of 2 bases from V and 7 bases from J, the junction contained 8 bases not matched to a gene. The CDR3 spans 16 residues. The germline gives CDR1 ENHRY, CDR2 SYGVKD.

A word on this clone: One junction end does not reproduce the germline sequence, and a read error may be involved. The chain uses TRBV5-3 and TRBJ1-4; D is undetermined. TRBV5-3 is an ORF, with its function uncertain. This CDR3 comprises 8 residues. CDR3 protein: CARSLVPF. For the CDR3, the DNA is TGTGCCAGAAGCTTGGTGCCGTTC.

V is TRBV30 and J is TRBJ1-2; 7 positions match TRBD1. In germline, CDR1 is GTSNPN, CDR2 SVGIG (reference sequence). Losses at the gene ends were 5 bases for V and 2 bases for J; bases not matched to a gene: 5. The CDR3 length is 13 residues. In nucleotides, the CDR3 is TGTGCCTGGCGCTGGGACAGCAACTATGGCTACACCTTC. It is translated as CAWRWDSNYGYTF. Complete variable domain (other parts from reference TRBV30 and TRBJ1-2): SQTIHQWPATLVQPVGSPLSLECTVEGTSNPNLYWYRQAAGRGLQLLFYSVGIGQISSEVPQNLSASRPQDRQFILSSKKLLLSDSGFYLCAWRWDSNYGYTFGSGTRLTVV.

The chain joins TRBV11-2 to TRBJ2-2; 10 positions match TRBD1. CDR3 length: 16 amino acids. The J segment lost 6 bases and the V segment lost 4 bases, leaving 8 bases of the junction unmatched. Germline CDR1 reads SGHAT; CDR2 reads FQNNGV. CDR3 in amino acids: CASSSARQGAAGELFF. For the CDR3, the DNA is TGTGCCAGCAGCTCAGCCCGACAGGGGGCAGCCGGGGAGCTGTTTTTT. Variable domain in full (rest from reference TRBV11-2 and TRBJ2-2): EAGVAQSPRYKIIEKRQSVAFWCNPISGHATLYWYQQILGQGPKLLIQFQNNGVVDDSQLPKDRFSAERLKGVDSTLKIQPAKLEDSAVYLCASSSARQGAAGELFFGEGSRLTVL.